This TCR beta chain is drawn from a study of cytomegalovirus exposure and HLA in healthy donors. In its sample, this clone was seen a few times. As yet, its antigen is unknown. Study outcomes and limitations: In an earlier analysis, productive rearrangement rates for most beta V segments clustered near 87% or 30%. Being indistinguishable, some V segments were excluded, TRBV6-2 and TRBV6-3 among them.

Both 60 Vbeta primers and 13 Jbeta primers went into the PCR. This table comes from immunoSEQ multiplex PCR, and its TCRdb copy is limited to in-frame clones, with some not included. The repertoire includes about 160,000 clones, around 84% of them detected once, and 8.5% sits in the top ten. The CDR3 is 14 residues long. The V and J ends lost 5 bases and 4 bases, in that order; junction bases with no gene match: 8. Germline V gene data show CDR1 as MNHEY and CDR2 as SMNVEV (reference sequence). Sequenced input: PBMCs. The TCR originated in a male donor in good health and CMV-seropositive. The genes are TRBV27 and TRBJ2-7; 7 bases are a match to TRBD2. The CDR3 coding sequence is TGTGCCAGCAGTCCTTCTAGCGGATGGTACGAGCAGTACTTC. It translates to CASSPSSGWYEQYF.